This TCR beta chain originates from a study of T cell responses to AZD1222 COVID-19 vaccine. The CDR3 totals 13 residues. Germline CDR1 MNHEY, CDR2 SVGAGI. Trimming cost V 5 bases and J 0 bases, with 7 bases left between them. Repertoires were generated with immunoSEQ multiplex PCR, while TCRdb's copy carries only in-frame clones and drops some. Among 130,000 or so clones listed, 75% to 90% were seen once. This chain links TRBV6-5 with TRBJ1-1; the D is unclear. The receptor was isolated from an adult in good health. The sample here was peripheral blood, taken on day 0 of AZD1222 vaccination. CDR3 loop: CASSPSMNTEAFF. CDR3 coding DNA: TGTGCCAGCAGTCCTTCCATGAACACTGAAGCTTTCTTT.